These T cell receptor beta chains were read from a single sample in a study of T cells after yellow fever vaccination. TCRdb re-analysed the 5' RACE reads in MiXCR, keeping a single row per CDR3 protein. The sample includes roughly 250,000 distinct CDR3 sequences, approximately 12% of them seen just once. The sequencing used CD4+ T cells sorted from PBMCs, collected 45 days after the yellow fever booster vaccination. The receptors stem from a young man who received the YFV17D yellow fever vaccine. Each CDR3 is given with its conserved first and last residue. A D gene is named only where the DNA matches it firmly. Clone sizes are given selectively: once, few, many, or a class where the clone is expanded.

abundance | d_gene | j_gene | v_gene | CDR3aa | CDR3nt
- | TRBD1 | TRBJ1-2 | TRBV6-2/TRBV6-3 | CASSRQGSYGYTF | TGTGCCAGCAGTCGACAGGGGTCCTATGGCTACACCTTC
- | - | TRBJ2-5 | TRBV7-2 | CASSLVNGWTQYF | TGTGCCAGCAGCTTAGTTAACGGATGGACCCAGTACTTC
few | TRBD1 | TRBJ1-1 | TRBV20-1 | CSARDPGGQNTEAFF | TGCAGTGCTAGAGATCCAGGGGGCCAGAACACTGAAGCTTTCTTT
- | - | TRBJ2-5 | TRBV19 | CASSIEGPQETQYF | TGTGCCAGTAGTATAGAAGGTCCTCAAGAGACCCAGTACTTC
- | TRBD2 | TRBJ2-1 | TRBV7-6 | CASSLVSVGTSGRAAEQFF | TGTGCCAGCAGCTTAGTATCAGTGGGGACTAGCGGGAGGGCCGCTGAGCAGTTCTTC
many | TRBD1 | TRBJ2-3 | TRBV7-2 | CASSHSGQGSDTQYF | TGTGCCAGCAGCCACTCCGGACAGGGCTCAGATACGCAGTATTTT
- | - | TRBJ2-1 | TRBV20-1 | CRPAQGIYNEQFF | TGCAGGCCGGCACAGGGAATCTACAATGAGCAGTTCTTC
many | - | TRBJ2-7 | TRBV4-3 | CASSPGNLQGHEQYF | TGCGCCAGCAGCCCCGGAAACCTCCAGGGCCACGAGCAGTACTTC
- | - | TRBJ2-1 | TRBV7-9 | CASSLLDLYNEQFF | TGTGCCAGCAGCTTACTGGACTTATACAATGAGCAGTTCTTC
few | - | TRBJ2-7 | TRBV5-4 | CASSFSTGEQYF | TGTGCCAGCAGCTTCTCGACGGGTGAGCAGTACTTC
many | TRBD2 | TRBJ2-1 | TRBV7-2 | CASSLGLANEQFF | TGTGCCAGCAGCTTAGGACTAGCCAATGAGCAGTTCTTC
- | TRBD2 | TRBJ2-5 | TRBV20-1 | CSASATSGSSQYF | TGCAGTGCTAGCGCTACTAGCGGGAGTTCCCAGTACTTC
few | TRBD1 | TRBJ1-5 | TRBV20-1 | CSARAWGTGDNQPQHF | TGCAGTGCTAGAGCCTGGGGGACAGGGGACAATCAGCCCCAGCATTTT
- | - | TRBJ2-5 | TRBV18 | CASSPPGALGTQYF | TGTGCCAGCTCACCACCGGGGGCGTTGGGGACCCAGTACTTC
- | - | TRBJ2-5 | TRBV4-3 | CASSQDRGTPRYF | TGCGCCAGCAGCCAAGATCGCGGGACCCCGCGGTACTTC
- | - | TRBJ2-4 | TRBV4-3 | CASSQDLGGFNIQYF | TGCGCCAGCAGCCAAGATCTTGGGGGGTTTAACATTCAGTACTTC
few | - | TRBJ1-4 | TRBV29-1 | CSDSGQRKFF | TGCAGCGATTCTGGACAGAGGAAGTTTTTT
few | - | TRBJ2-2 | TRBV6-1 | CASIVQPAGRSYTGELFF | TGTGCCAGCATCGTTCAGCCCGCTGGGCGGTCGTACACCGGGGAGCTGTTTTTT
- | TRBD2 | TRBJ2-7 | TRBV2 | CASSETLAGAGYEQYF | TGTGCCAGCAGTGAAACCCTAGCGGGAGCCGGGTACGAGCAGTACTTC
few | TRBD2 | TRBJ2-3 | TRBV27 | CASSLSGLAGGWGADTQYF | TGTGCCAGCAGTTTATCGGGACTAGCGGGAGGTTGGGGCGCAGATACGCAGTATTTT
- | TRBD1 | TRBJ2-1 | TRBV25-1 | CASSDWTGAVDEQFF | TGTGCCAGCAGTGATTGGACAGGGGCGGTGGATGAGCAGTTCTTC
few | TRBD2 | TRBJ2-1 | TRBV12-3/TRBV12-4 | CASSFPAGGRGEQFF | TGTGCCAGCAGTTTCCCAGCGGGAGGGCGGGGGGAGCAGTTCTTC
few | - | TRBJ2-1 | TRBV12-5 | CASGPFRSSYNEQFF | TGTGCTAGTGGACCCTTTCGGAGCTCCTACAATGAGCAGTTCTTC
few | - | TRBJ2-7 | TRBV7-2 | CASSLGPILTYEQYF | TGTGCCAGCAGCTTAGGGCCGATCCTTACCTACGAGCAGTACTTC
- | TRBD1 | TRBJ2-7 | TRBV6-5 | CASSYSDRYYEQYF | TGTGCCAGCAGTTACTCGGACAGGTACTACGAGCAGTACTTC
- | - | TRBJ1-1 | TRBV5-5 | CASSLEVWVTEAFF | TGTGCCAGCAGCTTGGAGGTATGGGTCACTGAAGCTTTCTTT
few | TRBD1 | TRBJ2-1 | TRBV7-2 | CASSLRQGSVEQFF | TGTGCCAGCAGCTTAAGACAGGGTTCAGTTGAGCAGTTCTTC
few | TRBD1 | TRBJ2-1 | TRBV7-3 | CASSLSRDRGGNEQFF | TGTGCCAGCAGCCTTAGCCGGGACAGGGGTGGTAATGAGCAGTTCTTC
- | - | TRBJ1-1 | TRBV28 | CASSLIHQGTEAFF | TGTGCCAGCAGTTTAATTCACCAGGGCACTGAAGCTTTCTTT
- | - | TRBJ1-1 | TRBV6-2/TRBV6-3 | CASGFGTEAFF | TGTGCCAGCGGCTTCGGGACTGAAGCTTTCTTT
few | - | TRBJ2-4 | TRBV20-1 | CSASLGRGVKNIQYF | TGCAGTGCTAGTCTCGGGAGAGGGGTCAAAAACATTCAGTACTTC
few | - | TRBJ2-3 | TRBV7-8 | CASSRDRPLSTDTQYF | TGTGCCAGCAGCCGAGACAGGCCCTTGAGCACAGATACGCAGTATTTT
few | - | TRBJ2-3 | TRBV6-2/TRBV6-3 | CASSYSLSNQYF | TGTGCCAGCAGTTACTCGTTGTCCAACCAGTATTTT
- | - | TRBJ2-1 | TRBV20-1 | CTTKNYNEQFF | TGCACGACTAAAAACTACAATGAGCAGTTCTTC
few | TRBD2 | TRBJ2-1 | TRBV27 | CASSLGIPGLAGSKHEQFF | TGTGCCAGCAGTTTAGGTATACCGGGACTAGCGGGCTCCAAACATGAGCAGTTCTTC
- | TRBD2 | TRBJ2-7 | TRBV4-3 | CASSQGSGTGYYEQYF | TGCGCCAGCAGCCAAGGGAGCGGGACGGGTTACTACGAGCAGTACTTC
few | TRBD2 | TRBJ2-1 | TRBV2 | CASSERDYYNEQFF | TGTGCCAGCAGTGAAAGGGACTACTACAATGAGCAGTTCTTC
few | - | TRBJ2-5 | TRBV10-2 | CASSYNTYQETQYF | TGCGCCAGCAGTTACAACACGTACCAAGAGACCCAGTACTTC
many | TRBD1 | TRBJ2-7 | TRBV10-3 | CAGGQDLYEQYF | TGTGCCGGCGGACAGGACCTCTACGAGCAGTACTTC
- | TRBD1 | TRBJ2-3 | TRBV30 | CAGIPGTGGTDTQYF | TGTGCCGGAATCCCCGGGACAGGGGGGACAGATACGCAGTATTTT
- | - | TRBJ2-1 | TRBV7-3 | CASSLAGIRGNEQFF | TGTGCCAGCAGCTTAGCGGGAATCCGGGGGAATGAGCAGTTCTTC
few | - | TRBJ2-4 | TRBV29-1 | CSGSDGEGIQYF | TGCAGCGGATCGGACGGTGAGGGCATTCAGTACTTC
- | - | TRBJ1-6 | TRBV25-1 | CASSNTDTYNSPLHF | TGTGCCAGCTCAAACACAGACACCTATAATTCACCCCTCCACTTT